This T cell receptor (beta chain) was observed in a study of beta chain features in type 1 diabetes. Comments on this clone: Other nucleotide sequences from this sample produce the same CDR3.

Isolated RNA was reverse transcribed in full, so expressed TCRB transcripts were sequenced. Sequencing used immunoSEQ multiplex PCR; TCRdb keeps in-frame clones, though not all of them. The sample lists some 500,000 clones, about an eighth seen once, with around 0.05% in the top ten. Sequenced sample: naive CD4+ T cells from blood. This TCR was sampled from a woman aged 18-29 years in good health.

The CDR3 bases are TGCGCCAGCAGCTTGGGGACAGGGAATGAGCAGTTCTTC. This codes for CASSLGTGNEQFF. This chain joins TRBV5-1 and TRBJ2-1; 8 positions agree with TRBD1. CDR1 and CDR2 from the germline V gene are SGHRS and YFSETQ. V was pared by 0 bases and J by 7 bases, with 0 bases of the junction left unmatched. This CDR3 spans 13 amino acids.